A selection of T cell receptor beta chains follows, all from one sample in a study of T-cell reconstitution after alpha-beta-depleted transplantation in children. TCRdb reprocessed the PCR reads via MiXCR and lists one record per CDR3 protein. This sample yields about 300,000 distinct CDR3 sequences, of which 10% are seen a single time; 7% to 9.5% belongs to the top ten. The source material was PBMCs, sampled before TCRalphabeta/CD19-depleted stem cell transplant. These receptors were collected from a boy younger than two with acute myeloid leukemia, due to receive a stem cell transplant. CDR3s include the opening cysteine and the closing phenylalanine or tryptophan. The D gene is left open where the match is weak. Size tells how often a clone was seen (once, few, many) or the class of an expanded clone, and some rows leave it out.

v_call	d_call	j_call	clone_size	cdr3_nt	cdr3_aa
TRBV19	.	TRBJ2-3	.	TGTGCCAGTAGTATCTCCAGCCCGCGACTAGATGCGGCAGATACGCAGTATTTT	CASSISSPRLDAADTQYF
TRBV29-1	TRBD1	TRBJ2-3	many	TGCAGCGTTGATCCCGGGACAGGGGGCAGGGATACGCAGTATTTT	CSVDPGTGGRDTQYF
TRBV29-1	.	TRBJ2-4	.	TGCAGCGTTCGGGGAATAGCCAAAAACATTCAGTACTTC	CSVRGIAKNIQYF
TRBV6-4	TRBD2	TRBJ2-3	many	TGTGCCAGCAGTGAAGCGGGGGGTACAGATACGCAGTATTTT	CASSEAGGTDTQYF
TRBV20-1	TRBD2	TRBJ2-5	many	TGCAGTGCTGGGACCCAGCGGGGGGGCCCCCCTGTCCAAGAGACCCAGTACTTC	CSAGTQRGGPPVQETQYF
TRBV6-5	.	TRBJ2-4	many	TGTGCCAGCAGTTACGATGGGAACATTCAGTACTTC	CASSYDGNIQYF
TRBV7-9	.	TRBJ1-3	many	TGTGCCAGCACTGGCAGCCCTGGAAACACCATATATTTT	CASTGSPGNTIYF
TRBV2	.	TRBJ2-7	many	TGTGCCAGCAGTGTATCTGCTTACTACGAGCAGTACTTC	CASSVSAYYEQYF
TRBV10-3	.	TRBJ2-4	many	TGTGCCATCAGTGAGTCAGGGATAGCCAAAAACATTCAGTACTTC	CAISESGIAKNIQYF
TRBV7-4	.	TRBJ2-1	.	TGTGCCAGCAGCTTATCGAGGGAGTACAATGAGCAGTTCTTC	CASSLSREYNEQFF
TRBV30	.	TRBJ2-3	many	TGTGCCTCCCAGGGGGGGGGTACAGATACGCAGTATTTT	CASQGGGTDTQYF
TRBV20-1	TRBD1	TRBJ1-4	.	TGCAGTGCTAAGGGGGCAGGGGATGAAAAACTGTTTTTT	CSAKGAGDEKLFF
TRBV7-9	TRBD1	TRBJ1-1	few	TGTGCCAGCACCTGGACAGGATACCAGGGTATGAACACTGAAGCTTTCTTT	CASTWTGYQGMNTEAFF
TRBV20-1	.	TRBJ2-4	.	TGCAGTGCTAGGGGACTTCCGGCGGCCAAAAACATTCAGTACTTC	CSARGLPAAKNIQYF
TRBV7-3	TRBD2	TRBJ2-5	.	TGTGCCAGCAGCTGGACTAGCGGGGAACAAGAGACCCAGTACTTC	CASSWTSGEQETQYF
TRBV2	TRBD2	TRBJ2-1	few	TGTGCCAGCAGTGCGTCTAGCGGGAGGTTCAATGAGCAGTTCTTC	CASSASSGRFNEQFF
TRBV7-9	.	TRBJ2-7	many	TGTGCCAGCAGCTTGTTAGCGGACGAGCAGTACTTC	CASSLLADEQYF
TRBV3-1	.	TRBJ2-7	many	TGTGCCAGCAGCCAAGATACGGACAGCCACGAGCAGTACTTC	CASSQDTDSHEQYF
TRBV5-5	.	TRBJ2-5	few	TGTGCCAGCAGCTTGGCCCCCGTGGGGGGCCAAGAGACCCAGTACTTC	CASSLAPVGGQETQYF
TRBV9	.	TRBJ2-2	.	TGTGCCAGCAGCCAAGCGCGGGACAGACCCTTGAACACCGGGGAGCTGTTTTTT	CASSQARDRPLNTGELFF
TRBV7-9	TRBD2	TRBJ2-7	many	TGTGCCAGCAGCTTATGGGGCGGGCTAGCGGGATCGTGGCAGTACTTC	CASSLWGGLAGSWQYF
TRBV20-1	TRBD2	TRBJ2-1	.	TGCAGTGCTAGAGGGGGGACTAGCGGGAGGGGCTACAATGAGCAGTTCTTC	CSARGGTSGRGYNEQFF
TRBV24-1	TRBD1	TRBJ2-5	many	TGTGCCACCAGTGGGGGACAGGGCCGGGGAGAGACCCAGTACTTC	CATSGGQGRGETQYF
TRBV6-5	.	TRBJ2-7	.	TGTGCCAGCAGTTACTCCGGGAGCAGCTCCTACGAGCAGTACTTC	CASSYSGSSSYEQYF
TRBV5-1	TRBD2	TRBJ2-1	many	TGCGCCAGCAGCCGTCCTAGCGGAAGCTCCTACAATGAGCAGTTCTTC	CASSRPSGSSYNEQFF
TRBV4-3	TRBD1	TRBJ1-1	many	TGCGCCAGCAGCCAAGATGGGACAGGGAAGACAACTGAAGCTTTCTTT	CASSQDGTGKTTEAFF
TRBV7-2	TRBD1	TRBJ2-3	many	TGTGCCAGCAGCATGGACAGGGGAACAGATACGCAGTATTTT	CASSMDRGTDTQYF
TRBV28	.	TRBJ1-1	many	TGTGCCAGCAACCTTTTTAGGACTCGGCACACTGAAGCTTTCTTT	CASNLFRTRHTEAFF
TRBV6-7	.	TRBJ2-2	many	TGTGCCAGCAGGGTCTCGGGAACCGGGGAGCTGTTTTTT	CASRVSGTGELFF
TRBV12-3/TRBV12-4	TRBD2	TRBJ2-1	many	TGTGCCAGCAGCTCGACTAGCGGGAGCCCCCATGAGCAGTTCTTC	CASSSTSGSPHEQFF
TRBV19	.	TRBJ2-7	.	TGTGCCAGTAGTATAACAGGAGCCTACGAGCAGTACTTC	CASSITGAYEQYF
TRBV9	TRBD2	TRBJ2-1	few	TGTGCCAGCAGCGTAGCCCCGAGACTAGCGGGAGGGCCCAATGAGCAGTTCTTC	CASSVAPRLAGGPNEQFF
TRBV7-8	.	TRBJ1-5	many	TGTGCCAGCAGCCTCAGGGCTTATAGCAATCAGCCCCAGCATTTT	CASSLRAYSNQPQHF
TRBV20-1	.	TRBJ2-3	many	TGCAGTGCCCATCCGGGACACCGCACAGATACGCAGTATTTT	CSAHPGHRTDTQYF
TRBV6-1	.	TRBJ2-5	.	TGTGCCAGCAGCCGCGAACCTCCGACAGGGAGGGAGACCCAGTACTTC	CASSREPPTGRETQYF
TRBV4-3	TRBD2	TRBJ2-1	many	TGCGCCAGCAGCCATGCTTCTAGCGGGAGGGCCAATGAGCAGTTCTTC	CASSHASSGRANEQFF
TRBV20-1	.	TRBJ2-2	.	TGCTGTGCTAGAGGGCTAGGAGGGGTAGGCACCGGGGAGCTGTTTTTT	CCARGLGGVGTGELFF
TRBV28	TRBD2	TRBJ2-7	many	TGTGCCAGCAGTGCTACTAGCGGGAGCTCCTACGAGCAGTACTTC	CASSATSGSSYEQYF
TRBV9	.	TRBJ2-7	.	TGTGCCAGCAGCGTTCAGGACAACTACGAGCAGTACTTC	CASSVQDNYEQYF